Each of the 8 T cell receptor beta chains below was sequenced from the same sample in a study of cytotoxic CD8 clonotypes in ibrutinib-treated CLL (dated by TCRdb to the early 2020s). Library preparation employed the immunoSEQ multiplex PCR assay. Entries here come from immuneACCESS through TCRdb and include only in-frame sequences with V and J called. Some clones fail to appear in such tables; in the studies checked, an unresolved V gene covers under half of the shortfall, and the cause of the remainder is unknown. The sample table holds tens of thousands of clones, of which roughly 72% were seen once. 20% to 30% of the sample belongs to the ten largest clones. Specimen: PBMCs, collected before ibrutinib treatment. The source is a human donor with chronic lymphocytic leukemia.

This clone has more than one count but fewer than ten. The rearrangement uses TRBV27 and TRBJ2-7; D might be TRBD1 (7 bases). Germline V CDR1 and CDR2: MNHEY, SMNVEV (reference sequence). The CDR3 runs to 14 residues. The V end was cut by 3 bases, the J end by 6 bases, with 15 bases between. The CDR3 here is CASSFQTGTGEQYF. CDR3 nucleotide sequence: TGTGCCAGCAGTTTTCAGACAGGGACTGGCGAGCAGTACTTC.

Only a few counts were recorded for this clone. The genes are TRBV6-6 and TRBJ2-7; possible D gene TRBD2, 5 bases. The CDR3 is made up of 15 amino acids. V shed 7 bases and J shed 0 bases, with 16 bases lying between them. CDR1 and CDR2 from the germline V gene are MNHNY and SVGAGI (reference sequence). CDR3 DNA: TGTGCCAGCACCCAAGACGGGAAGAGCTCCTACGAGCAGTACTTC. Its protein product is CASTQDGKSSYEQYF.

Only a few counts were recorded for this clone. The chain recombines TRBV7-2 with TRBJ1-1, with 8 bases lining up with TRBD1. The V and J ends lost 5 bases and 0 bases, in that order; junction bases with no gene match: 2. This CDR3 region has 14 residues. Germline-derived CDR1 and CDR2 are SGHTA and FQGNSA. The CDR3 region has the DNA TGTGCCAGCAGCCGGACAGGGATGAACACTGAAGCTTTCTTT. Translating gives CASSRTGMNTEAFF.

The J gene is TRBJ1-1, the V gene TRBV18; D unclear. Per the germline V gene, CDR1 is KGHSH and CDR2 is LQKENI. The CDR3 length is 14 residues. The ends were cut back, 2 bases at V and 1 base at J, with 8 bases in the middle. The DNA of the CDR3 is TGTGCCAGCTCACCATTCTCCGGGAACACTGAAGCTTTCTTT. Translated, it gives CASSPFSGNTEAFF.

The V call is TRBV5-4, the J call TRBJ2-5; 7 nucleotides line up with TRBD2. The J segment lost 5 bases and the V segment lost 0 bases, leaving 7 bases of the junction unmatched. Germline V lookup: CDR1 SGHNT, CDR2 YYREEE (reference sequence). This CDR3 is built from 15 residues. This CDR3 is CASSLVGRASETQYF. CDR3 nucleotides: TGTGCCAGCAGCTTGGTGGGGAGGGCCTCGGAGACCCAGTACTTC.

V and J are TRBV7-9 and TRBJ1-4; possible D gene TRBD1, 6 bases. V lost 0 bases and J lost 4, with 15 bases in between. The CDR3 spans 17 residues. The germline gives CDR1 SEHNR, CDR2 FQNEAQ (reference sequence). The CDR3 DNA follows: TGTGCCAGCAGCTTAGCCGTAAACAGGGTTAATAATGAAAAACTGTTTTTT. Translated: CASSLAVNRVNNEKLFF.

CDR3 protein: CASSPVTPTWPLYEQYF. The CDR3 region has the DNA TGTGCCAGCTCACCAGTAACGCCTACGTGGCCCCTCTACGAGCAGTACTTC. J is TRBJ2-7 and V is TRBV18; D not resolved. The CDR3 has 17 residues. V lost 2 bases, J lost 3 bases, and 20 bases lay in between. Germline V gene lookup returns CDR1 KGHSH and CDR2 LQKENI.

The chain uses TRBV9 and TRBJ2-2, with a weak D call TRBD2 (6 bases). CDR3 length: 14 amino acids. Germline values: CDR1 SGDLS, CDR2 YYNGEE. V lost 3 bases and J lost 3, with 9 bases in between. The CDR3 sequence is CASSELAHTGELFF. The CDR3 DNA sequence: TGTGCCAGCAGCGAACTAGCACACACCGGGGAGCTGTTTTTT.